This passage covers 4 T cell receptor beta chains from one sample sequenced in a study of blood T cell repertoires in COVID-19. Here immunoSEQ multiplex PCR was the method, and the copy in TCRdb shows in-frame clones only, minus some. Counted here are 30,000 or so clones, about 86% occurring once; the ten biggest clones make up 5.5% to 6.5%. Source material: peripheral blood. These receptors originate from a woman of 80 years or more with active or convalescent COVID-19.

This clone was counted a few times. The CDR3 spells CASRGGFRSGELFF. DNA of the CDR3: TGTGCCAGTAGGGGAGGGTTCCGGAGTGGGGAGCTGTTTTTT. The rearrangement joins TRBV19 to TRBJ2-2; 7 bases match TRBD2. Germline CDR1 and CDR2: LNHDA and SQIVND (reference sequence). The CDR3 covers 14 residues. V gave up 6 bases and J gave up 8 bases; unmatched junction bases: 9.

This sequence joins TRBV2 and TRBJ1-1; no firm D call. CDR3 length equals 13 residues. The germline V and J ends were trimmed by 8 bases and 0 bases, with 10 bases remaining between them. CDR1 and CDR2 (germline): SNHLY, FYNNEI. The CDR3 sequence: CASRGQMNTEAFF. Written as DNA, the CDR3 is TGTGCCAGCCGGGGTCAGATGAACACTGAAGCTTTCTTT.

The chain couples TRBV4-1 to TRBJ1-2; D is unresolved. This CDR3 is 16 amino acids long. Trimming removed 3 bases from V and 7 bases from J, with 21 bases in between. Germline V gene data show CDR1 as MGHRA and CDR2 as YSYEKL. CDR3 in DNA: TGCGCCAGCAGCCAGGGTCCCTCGGGTCCGTCGTCTGGCTACACCTTC. It encodes CASSQGPSGPSSGYTF.

This clone was recorded once. This chain links TRBV29-1 with TRBJ1-1; possible D gene TRBD1, 5 bases. This CDR3 comprises 14 residues. The V and J ends lost 2 bases and 7 bases respectively, with 17 bases between them. The germline gives CDR1 SQVTM, CDR2 ANQGSEA. Written as DNA, the CDR3 is TGCAGCGTTGAACTAAGAGGACAAGTTATTGAAGCTTTCTTT. It yields the protein CSVELRGQVIEAFF.